This entry describes one T cell receptor beta chain. Antigen specificity is unknown. These data belong to a study of blood T cells in healthy people across ages. Findings and limits, study-wide: Roughly linearly, TCR beta diversity per million T cells fell as age increased. For the donors, CMV status was unknown and possibly confounded expanded clonotype changes.

Together with a sample-barcoded 5' primer, a J-beta primer mix was included in a second PCR lasting roughly 6 to 12 cycles. MiXCR was run by TCRdb on the 5' RACE reads, yielding one entry per CDR3 protein. This table has around 1,500,000 distinct CDR3 sequences, approximately 28% appearing once. The people who gave samples were healthy Caucasians from Russia, aged roughly 6 to 100. The source of this sequence is a woman between 25 and 40 years old in good health. Sequencing was carried out using blood.

Here the CDR3 DNA reads TGTGCCAGCAGCTTGAGGGGGGGGGTATGGGGAAACACCATATATTTT. Its translation is CASSLRGGVWGNTIYF. This sequence joins TRBV12-3 or TRBV12-4 and TRBJ1-3, with D perhaps TRBD1 (6 bases). The V and J ends lost 6 bases and 4 bases respectively, with 19 bases between them. CDR3 size: 16 residues.